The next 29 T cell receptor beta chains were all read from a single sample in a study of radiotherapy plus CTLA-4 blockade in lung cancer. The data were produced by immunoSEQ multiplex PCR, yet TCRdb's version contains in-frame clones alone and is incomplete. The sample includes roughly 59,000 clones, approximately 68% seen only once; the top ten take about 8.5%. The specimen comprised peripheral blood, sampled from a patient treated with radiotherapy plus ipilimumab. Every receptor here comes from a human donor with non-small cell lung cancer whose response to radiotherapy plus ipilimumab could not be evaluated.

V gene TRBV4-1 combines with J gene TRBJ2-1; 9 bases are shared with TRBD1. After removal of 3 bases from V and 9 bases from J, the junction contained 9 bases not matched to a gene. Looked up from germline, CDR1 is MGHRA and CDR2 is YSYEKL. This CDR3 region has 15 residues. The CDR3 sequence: CASSQGQGIFGEQFF. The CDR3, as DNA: TGCGCCAGCAGCCAGGGACAGGGAATTTTCGGTGAGCAGTTCTTC.

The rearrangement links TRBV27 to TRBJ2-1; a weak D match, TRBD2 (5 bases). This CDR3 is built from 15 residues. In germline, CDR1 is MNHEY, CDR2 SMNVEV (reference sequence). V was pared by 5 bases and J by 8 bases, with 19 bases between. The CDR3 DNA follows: TGTGCCAGCAGTAGTGGTAGCGAAAGTGCCGATGAGCAGTTCTTC. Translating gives CASSSGSESADEQFF.

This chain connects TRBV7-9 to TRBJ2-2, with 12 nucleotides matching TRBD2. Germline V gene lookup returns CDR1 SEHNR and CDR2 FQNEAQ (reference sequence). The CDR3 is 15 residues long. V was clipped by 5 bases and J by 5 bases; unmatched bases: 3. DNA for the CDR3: TGTGCCAGCAGCCGCGGACTAGCGGGGACCGGGGAGCTGTTTTTT. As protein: CASSRGLAGTGELFF. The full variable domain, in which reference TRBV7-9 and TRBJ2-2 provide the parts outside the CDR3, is DTGVSQNPRHKITKRGQNVTFRCDPISEHNRLYWYRQTLGQGPEFLTYFQNEAQLEKSRLLSDRFSAERPKGSFSTLEIQRTEQGDSAMYLCASSRGLAGTGELFFGEGSRLTVL.

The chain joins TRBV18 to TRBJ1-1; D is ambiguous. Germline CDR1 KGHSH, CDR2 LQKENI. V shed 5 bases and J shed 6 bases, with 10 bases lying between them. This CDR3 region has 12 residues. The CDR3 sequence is CASSLGRAEAFF. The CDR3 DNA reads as TGTGCCAGCTCATTAGGCCGGGCTGAAGCTTTCTTT.

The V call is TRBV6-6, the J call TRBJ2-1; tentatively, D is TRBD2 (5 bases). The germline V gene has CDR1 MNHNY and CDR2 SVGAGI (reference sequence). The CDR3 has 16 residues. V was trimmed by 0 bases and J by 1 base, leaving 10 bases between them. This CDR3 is CASSYSGGRSYNEQFF. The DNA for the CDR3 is TGTGCCAGCAGTTACTCCGGCGGGCGATCCTACAATGAGCAGTTCTTC.

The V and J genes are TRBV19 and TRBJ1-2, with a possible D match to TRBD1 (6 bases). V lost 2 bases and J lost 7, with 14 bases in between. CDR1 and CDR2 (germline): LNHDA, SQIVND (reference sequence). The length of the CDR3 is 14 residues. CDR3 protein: CASSIQGIGSGYTF. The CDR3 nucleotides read TGTGCCAGTAGTATACAGGGGATCGGATCTGGCTACACCTTC.

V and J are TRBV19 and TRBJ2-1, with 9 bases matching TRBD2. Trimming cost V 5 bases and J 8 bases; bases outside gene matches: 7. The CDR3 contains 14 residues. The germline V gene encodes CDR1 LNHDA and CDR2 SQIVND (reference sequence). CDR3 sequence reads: CASSVAGGLDEQFF. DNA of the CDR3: TGTGCCAGTAGTGTGGCGGGAGGGCTGGATGAGCAGTTCTTC.

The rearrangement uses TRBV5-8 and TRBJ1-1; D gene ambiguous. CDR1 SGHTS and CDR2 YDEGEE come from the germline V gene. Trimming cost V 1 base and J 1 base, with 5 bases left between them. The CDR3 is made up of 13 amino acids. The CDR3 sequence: CASSLFQNTEAFF. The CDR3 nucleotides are TGTGCCAGCAGCTTGTTCCAGAACACTGAAGCTTTCTTT.

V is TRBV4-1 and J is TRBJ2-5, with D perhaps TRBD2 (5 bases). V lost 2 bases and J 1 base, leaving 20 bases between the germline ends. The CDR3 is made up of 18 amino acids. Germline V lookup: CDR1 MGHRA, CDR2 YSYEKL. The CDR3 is CASSQKGGEPGSQETQYF. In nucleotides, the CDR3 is TGCGCCAGCAGCCAAAAAGGCGGAGAACCGGGATCCCAAGAGACCCAGTACTTC.

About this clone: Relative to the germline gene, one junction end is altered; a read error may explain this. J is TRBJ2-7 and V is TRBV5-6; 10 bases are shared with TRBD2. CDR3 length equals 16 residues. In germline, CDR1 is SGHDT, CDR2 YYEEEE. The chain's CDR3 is CVSSLPLAGDSYEQYF. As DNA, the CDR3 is TGTGTCAGCAGCTTGCCTCTAGCGGGAGATTCCTACGAGCAGTACTTC.

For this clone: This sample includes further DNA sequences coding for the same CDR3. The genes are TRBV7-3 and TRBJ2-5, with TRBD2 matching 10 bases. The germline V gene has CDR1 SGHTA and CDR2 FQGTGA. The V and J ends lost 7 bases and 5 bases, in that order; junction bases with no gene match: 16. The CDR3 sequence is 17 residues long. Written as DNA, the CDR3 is TGTGCCAGCAACAAGCGGGAGGGCCCTGGAAGCCAGGAGACCCAGTACTTC. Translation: CASNKREGPGSQETQYF.

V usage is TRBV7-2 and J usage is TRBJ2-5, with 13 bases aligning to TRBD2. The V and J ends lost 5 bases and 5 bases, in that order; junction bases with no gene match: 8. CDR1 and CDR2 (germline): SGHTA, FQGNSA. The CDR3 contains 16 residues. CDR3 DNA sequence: TGTGCCAGCAGCCCGGGACTAGCGGGGTCGGTGGAGACCCAGTACTTC. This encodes CASSPGLAGSVETQYF.

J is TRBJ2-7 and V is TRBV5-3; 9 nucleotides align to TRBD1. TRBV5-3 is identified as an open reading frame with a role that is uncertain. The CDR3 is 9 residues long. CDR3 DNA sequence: TGTGCCGGTTTTCCGGGACAGGGCGTC. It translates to CAGFPGQGV.

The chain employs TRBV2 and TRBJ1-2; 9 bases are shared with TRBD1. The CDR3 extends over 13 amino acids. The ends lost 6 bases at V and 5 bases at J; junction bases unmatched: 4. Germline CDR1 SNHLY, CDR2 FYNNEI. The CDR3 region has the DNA TGTGCCAGCAGACCCGGGACAGGGTATGGCTACACCTTC. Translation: CASRPGTGYGYTF.

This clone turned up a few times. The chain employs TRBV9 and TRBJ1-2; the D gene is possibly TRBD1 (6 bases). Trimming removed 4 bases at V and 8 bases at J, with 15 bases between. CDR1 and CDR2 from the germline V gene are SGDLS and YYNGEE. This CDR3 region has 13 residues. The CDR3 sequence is CASSRGQGGGYTF. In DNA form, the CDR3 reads TGTGCCAGCAGCCGGGGACAAGGGGGAGGCTACACCTTC.

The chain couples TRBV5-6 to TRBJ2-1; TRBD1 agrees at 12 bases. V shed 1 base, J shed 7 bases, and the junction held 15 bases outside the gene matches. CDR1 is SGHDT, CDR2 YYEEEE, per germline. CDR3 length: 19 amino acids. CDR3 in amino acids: CASSLIWRVGTGGGNEQFF. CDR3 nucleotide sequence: TGTGCCAGCAGCTTGATTTGGAGGGTCGGGACAGGGGGCGGGAATGAGCAGTTCTTC.

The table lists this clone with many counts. The CDR3 is CASSEGWRRDSYEQYF. As DNA, the CDR3 is TGTGCCAGCAGTGAAGGGTGGAGACGAGATTCCTACGAGCAGTACTTC. The chain is built from TRBV2 and TRBJ2-7, with D unclear. The CDR3 loop spans 16 amino acids. V was shortened by 1 base and J by 1 base, with 14 bases between the two germline ends. Germline V gene sequence: CDR1 SNHLY, CDR2 FYNNEI.

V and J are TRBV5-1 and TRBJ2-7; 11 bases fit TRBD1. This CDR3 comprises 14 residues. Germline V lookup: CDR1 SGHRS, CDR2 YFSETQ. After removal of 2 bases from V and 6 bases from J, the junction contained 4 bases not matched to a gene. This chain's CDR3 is CASSFRTGGTEQYF. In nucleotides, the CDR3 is TGCGCCAGCAGCTTCCGGACAGGGGGCACCGAGCAGTACTTC. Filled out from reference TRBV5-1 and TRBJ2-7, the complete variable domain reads KAGVTQTPRYLIKTRGQQVTLSCSPISGHRSVSWYQQTPGQGLQFLFEYFSETQRNKGNFPGRFSGRQFSNSRSEMNVSTLELGDSALYLCASSFRTGGTEQYFGPGTRLTVT.

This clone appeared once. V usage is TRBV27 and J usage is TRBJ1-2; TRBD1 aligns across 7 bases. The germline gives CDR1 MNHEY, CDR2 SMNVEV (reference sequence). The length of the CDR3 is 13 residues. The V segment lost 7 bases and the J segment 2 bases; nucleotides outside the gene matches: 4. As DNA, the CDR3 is TGTGCCAGCAAAAAGACAGGGAACTATGGCTACACCTTC. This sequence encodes CASKKTGNYGYTF.

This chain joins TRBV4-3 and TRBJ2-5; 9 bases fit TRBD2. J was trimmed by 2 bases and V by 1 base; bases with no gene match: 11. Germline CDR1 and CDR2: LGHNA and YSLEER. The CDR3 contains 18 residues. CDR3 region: CASSQVTPLAGLQETQYF. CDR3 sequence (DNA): TGCGCCAGCAGCCAAGTGACCCCTCTAGCGGGGCTACAAGAGACCCAGTACTTC.

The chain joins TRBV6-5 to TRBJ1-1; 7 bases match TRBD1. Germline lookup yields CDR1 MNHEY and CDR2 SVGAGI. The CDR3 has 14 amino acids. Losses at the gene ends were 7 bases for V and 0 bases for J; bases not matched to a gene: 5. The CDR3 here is CASNPDRLNTEAFF. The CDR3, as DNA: TGTGCCAGCAATCCGGACAGGCTGAACACTGAAGCTTTCTTT.

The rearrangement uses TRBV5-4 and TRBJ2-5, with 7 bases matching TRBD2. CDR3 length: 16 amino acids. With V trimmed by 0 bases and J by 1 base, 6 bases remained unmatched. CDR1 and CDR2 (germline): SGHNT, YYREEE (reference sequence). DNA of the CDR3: TGTGCCAGCAGCTTGGTCGCTAGCGGAGCCCAAGAGACCCAGTACTTC. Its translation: CASSLVASGAQETQYF.

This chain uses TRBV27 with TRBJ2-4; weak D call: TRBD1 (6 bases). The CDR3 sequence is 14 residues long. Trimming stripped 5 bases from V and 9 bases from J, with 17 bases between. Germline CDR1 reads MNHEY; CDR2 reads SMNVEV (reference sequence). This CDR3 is CASSRDTTAGIQYF. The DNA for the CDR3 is TGTGCCAGCAGTCGGGACACAACCGCCGGCATTCAGTACTTC.

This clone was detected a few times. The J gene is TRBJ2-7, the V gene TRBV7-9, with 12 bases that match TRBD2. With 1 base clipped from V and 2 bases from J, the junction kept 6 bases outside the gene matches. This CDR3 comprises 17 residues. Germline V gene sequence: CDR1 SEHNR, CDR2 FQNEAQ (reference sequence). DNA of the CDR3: TGTGCCAGCAGCTTAGGACTAGCGGGGGACTCAACCTACGAGCAGTACTTC. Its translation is CASSLGLAGDSTYEQYF.

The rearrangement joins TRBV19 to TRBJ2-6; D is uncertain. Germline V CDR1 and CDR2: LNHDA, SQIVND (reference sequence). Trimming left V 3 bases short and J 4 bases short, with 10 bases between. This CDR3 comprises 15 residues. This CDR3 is CASSMGSLGANVLTF. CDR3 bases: TGTGCCAGTAGTATGGGCAGTCTAGGGGCCAACGTCCTGACTTTC.

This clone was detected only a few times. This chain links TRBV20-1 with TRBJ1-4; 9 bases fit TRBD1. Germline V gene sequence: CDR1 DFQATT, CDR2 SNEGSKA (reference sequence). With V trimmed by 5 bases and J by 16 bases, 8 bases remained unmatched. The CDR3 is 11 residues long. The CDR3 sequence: CSAPRTGVQFF. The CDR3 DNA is TGCAGTGCTCCCAGGACAGGGGTTCAGTTTTTT.

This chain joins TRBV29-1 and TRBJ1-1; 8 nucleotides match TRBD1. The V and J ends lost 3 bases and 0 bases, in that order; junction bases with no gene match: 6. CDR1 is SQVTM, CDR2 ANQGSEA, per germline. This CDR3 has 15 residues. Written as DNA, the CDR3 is TGCAGCGTTGATGGACAGGGAGTAGTGAACACTGAAGCTTTCTTT. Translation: CSVDGQGVVNTEAFF.

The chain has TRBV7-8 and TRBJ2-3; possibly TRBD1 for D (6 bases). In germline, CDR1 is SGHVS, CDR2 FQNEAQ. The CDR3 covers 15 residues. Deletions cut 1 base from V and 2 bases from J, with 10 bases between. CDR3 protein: CASSLDRAYTDTQYF. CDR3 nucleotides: TGTGCCAGCAGCTTAGACAGGGCCTACACAGATACGCAGTATTTT.

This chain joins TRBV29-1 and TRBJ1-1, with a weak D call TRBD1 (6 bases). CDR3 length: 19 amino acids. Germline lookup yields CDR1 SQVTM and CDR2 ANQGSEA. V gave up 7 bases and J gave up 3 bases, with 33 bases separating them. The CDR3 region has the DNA TGCAGCGCTCGCCATTGGAACAGGGACGGGGAGGGAGCCGACACTGAAGCTTTCTTT. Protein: CSARHWNRDGEGADTEAFF.